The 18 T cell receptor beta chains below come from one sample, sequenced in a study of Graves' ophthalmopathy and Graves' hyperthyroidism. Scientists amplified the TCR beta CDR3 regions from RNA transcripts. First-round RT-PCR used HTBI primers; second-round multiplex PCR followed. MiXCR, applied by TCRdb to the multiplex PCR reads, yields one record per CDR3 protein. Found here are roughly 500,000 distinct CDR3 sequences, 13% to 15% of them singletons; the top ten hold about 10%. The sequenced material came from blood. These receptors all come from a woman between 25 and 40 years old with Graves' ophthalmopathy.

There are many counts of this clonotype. Here the CDR3 reads CAWSAQANTEAFF. The CDR3 DNA is TGTGCCTGGAGTGCCCAGGCTAACACTGAAGCTTTCTTT. This chain uses TRBV30 with TRBJ1-1; D is unclear. Trimming removed 1 base at V and 2 bases at J, with 8 bases between. This CDR3 is built from 13 residues. In germline, CDR1 is GTSNPN, CDR2 SVGIG (reference sequence).

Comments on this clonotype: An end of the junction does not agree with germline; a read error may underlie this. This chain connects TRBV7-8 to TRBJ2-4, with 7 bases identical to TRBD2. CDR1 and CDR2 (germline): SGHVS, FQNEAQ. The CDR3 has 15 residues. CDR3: CASSLVGGMGNIKYF. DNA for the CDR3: TGTGCCAGCAGCTTAGTGGGAGGGATGGGAAACATTAAGTACTTC.

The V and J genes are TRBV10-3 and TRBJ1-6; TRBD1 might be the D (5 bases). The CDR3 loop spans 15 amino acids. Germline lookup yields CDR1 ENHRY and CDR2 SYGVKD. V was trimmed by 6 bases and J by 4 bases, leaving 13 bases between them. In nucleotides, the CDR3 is TGTGCCATCAGAGGGACGGGAATTTATAATTCACCCCTCCACTTT. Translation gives CAIRGTGIYNSPLHF.

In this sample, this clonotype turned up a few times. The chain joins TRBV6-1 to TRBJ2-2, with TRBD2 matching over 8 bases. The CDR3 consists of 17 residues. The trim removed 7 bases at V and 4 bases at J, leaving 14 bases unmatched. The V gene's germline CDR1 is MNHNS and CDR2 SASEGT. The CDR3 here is CASNRRGGPASTGELFF. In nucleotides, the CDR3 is TGTGCCAGCAATAGACGGGGGGGCCCCGCGAGCACCGGGGAGCTGTTTTTT.

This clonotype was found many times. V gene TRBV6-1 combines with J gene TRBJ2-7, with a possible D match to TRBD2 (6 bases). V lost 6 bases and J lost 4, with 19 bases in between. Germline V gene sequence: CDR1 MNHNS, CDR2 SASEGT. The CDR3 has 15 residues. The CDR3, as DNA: TGTGCCAGCAGAACCCGGAGGGGCGCTGGGTACGAGCAGTACTTC. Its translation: CASRTRRGAGYEQYF.

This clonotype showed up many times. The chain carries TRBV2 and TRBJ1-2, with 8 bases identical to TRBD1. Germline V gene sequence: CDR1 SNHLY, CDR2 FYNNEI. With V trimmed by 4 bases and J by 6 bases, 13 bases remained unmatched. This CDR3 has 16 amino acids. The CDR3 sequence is CASSGGLLGQGNGYTF. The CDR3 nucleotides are TGTGCCAGCAGTGGGGGGTTATTAGGACAGGGAAATGGCTACACCTTC.

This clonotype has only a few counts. The CDR3 coding sequence is TGTGCCAGCAGCTTTAGGCAGGGTTCCGTCAATGAGCAGTTCTTC. Encoded protein: CASSFRQGSVNEQFF. The chain links TRBV7-2 to TRBJ2-1; D is perhaps TRBD1 (5 bases). Trimming removed 3 bases from V and 6 bases from J, with 15 bases in between. Germline CDR1 and CDR2: SGHTA and FQGNSA. This CDR3 region has 15 residues.

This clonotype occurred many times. In DNA, the CDR3 is TGTGCCTGGAAAGACAACGAGCAGTACTTC. Protein: CAWKDNEQYF. The chain couples TRBV30 to TRBJ2-7; D is unresolved. This CDR3 spans 10 amino acids. V dropped 4 bases and J dropped 5 bases, with 6 bases sitting between them. Germline V gene lookup returns CDR1 GTSNPN and CDR2 SVGIG (reference sequence).

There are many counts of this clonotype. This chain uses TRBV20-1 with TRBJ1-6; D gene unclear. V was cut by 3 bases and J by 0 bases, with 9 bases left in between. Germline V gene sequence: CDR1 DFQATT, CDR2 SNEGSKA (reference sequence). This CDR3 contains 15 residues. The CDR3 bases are TGCAGTGCTAGTGTATCCAACTCCTATAATTCACCCCTCCACTTT. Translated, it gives CSASVSNSYNSPLHF.

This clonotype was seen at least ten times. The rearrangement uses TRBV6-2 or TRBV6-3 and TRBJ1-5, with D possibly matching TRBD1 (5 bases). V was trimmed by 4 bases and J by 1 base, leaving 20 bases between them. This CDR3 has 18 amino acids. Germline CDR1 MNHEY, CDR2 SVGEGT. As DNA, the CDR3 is TGTGCCAGCAGTTCGTCAACCCTCGGACACCTAAGCAATCAGCCCCAGCATTTT. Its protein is CASSSSTLGHLSNQPQHF.

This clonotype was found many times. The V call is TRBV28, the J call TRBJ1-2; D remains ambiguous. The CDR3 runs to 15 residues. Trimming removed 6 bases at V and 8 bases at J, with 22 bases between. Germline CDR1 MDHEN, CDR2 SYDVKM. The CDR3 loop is CASSLAEEVLWGYTF. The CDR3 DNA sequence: TGTGCCAGCAGCCTCGCGGAAGAGGTTCTATGGGGCTACACCTTC.

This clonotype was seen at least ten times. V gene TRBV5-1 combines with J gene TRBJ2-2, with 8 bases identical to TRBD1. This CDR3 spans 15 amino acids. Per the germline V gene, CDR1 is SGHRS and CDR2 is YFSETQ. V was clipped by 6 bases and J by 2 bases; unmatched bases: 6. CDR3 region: CASKETGDNTGELFF. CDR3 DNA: TGCGCCAGCAAAGAGACAGGGGACAACACCGGGGAGCTGTTTTTT.

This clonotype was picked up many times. CDR3 residues: CASSIQGVSTEAFF. CDR3 nucleotides: TGTGCCAGCAGTATACAGGGGGTGAGCACTGAAGCTTTCTTT. The chain uses TRBV28 and TRBJ1-1; 8 positions match TRBD1. The V gene's germline CDR1 is MDHEN and CDR2 SYDVKM. The ends lost 5 bases at V and 4 bases at J; junction bases unmatched: 6. The CDR3 extends over 14 amino acids.

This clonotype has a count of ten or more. CDR3 region: CASSEIGGGQPQHF. The CDR3, as DNA: TGTGCCAGCAGTGAAATTGGGGGTGGGCAGCCCCAGCATTTT. The chain uses TRBV6-1 and TRBJ1-5; weak D call: TRBD1 (5 bases). The CDR3 loop spans 14 amino acids. Germline V gene sequence: CDR1 MNHNS, CDR2 SASEGT. The V end lost 2 bases, the J end lost 7 bases, and 12 bases lay between the germline ends.

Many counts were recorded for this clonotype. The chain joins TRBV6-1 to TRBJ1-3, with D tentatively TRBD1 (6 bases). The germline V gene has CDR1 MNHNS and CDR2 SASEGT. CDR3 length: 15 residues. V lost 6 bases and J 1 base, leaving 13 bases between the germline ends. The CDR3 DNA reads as TGTGCCAGCAGCCCCGAGGGGGGGTCTGGAAACACCATATATTTT. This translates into CASSPEGGSGNTIYF.

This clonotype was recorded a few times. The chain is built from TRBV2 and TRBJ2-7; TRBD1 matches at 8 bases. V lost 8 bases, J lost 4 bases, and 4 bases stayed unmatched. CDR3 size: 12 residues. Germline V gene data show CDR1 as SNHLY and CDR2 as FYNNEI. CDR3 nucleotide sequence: TGTGCCAGCGATCGGACAGGGTACGAGCAGTACTTC. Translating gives CASDRTGYEQYF.

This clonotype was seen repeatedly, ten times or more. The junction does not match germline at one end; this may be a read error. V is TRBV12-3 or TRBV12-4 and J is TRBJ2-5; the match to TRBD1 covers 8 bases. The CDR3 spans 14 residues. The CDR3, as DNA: TGCGCCAGCAGCCAAGCAGGGGGCGAAGAGACCCAGTACTTC. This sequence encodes CASSQAGGEETQYF.

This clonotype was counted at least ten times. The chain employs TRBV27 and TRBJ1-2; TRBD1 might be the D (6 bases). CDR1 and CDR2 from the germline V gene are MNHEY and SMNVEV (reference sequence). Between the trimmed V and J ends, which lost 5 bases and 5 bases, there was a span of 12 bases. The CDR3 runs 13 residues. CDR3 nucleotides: TGTGCCAGCAGTCAGGGGATTTGGTATGGCTACACCTTC. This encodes CASSQGIWYGYTF.